Each of the 14 T cell receptor beta chains below was sequenced from the same sample in a study of identical twins. TCRdb analysed the 5' RACE reads with MiXCR anew, one entry per CDR3 protein. The sample consists of roughly 350,000 distinct CDR3 sequences, 7% to 9.5% of them appearing once. Sequenced: naive T cells sorted from blood. The receptors here all came from a woman in her forties or fifties in good health.

This clonotype was observed at least ten times. This chain joins TRBV18 and TRBJ2-7; D is perhaps TRBD1 or TRBD2 (5 bases each). V was cut by 4 bases and J by 0 bases, with 16 bases left in between. The length of the CDR3 is 16 residues. Per germline, CDR1 KGHSH and CDR2 LQKENI. CDR3 residues: CASSHTARDGSYEQYV. In nucleotides, the CDR3 is TGTGCCAGCTCACATACCGCCAGGGACGGCTCCTACGAGCAGTACGTC.

In its sample, this clonotype was seen a few times. Here the CDR3 reads CATSGSPVDTIYF. The CDR3, as DNA: TGTGCCACCAGCGGAAGTCCGGTAGACACCATATATTTT. V is TRBV15 and J is TRBJ1-3; D is uncertain. Per the germline V gene, CDR1 is LNHNV and CDR2 is YYDKDF (reference sequence). Trimming cost V 5 bases and J 8 bases, with 13 bases left between them. The CDR3 runs 13 residues.

This clonotype has a handful of counts. V is TRBV7-8 and J is TRBJ2-7; 10 bases are shared with TRBD2. This CDR3 is 15 amino acids long. Germline V CDR1 and CDR2: SGHVS, FQNEAQ. V lost 4 bases, J lost 1 base, and 4 bases stayed unmatched. The CDR3 sequence is CASSSTSGPSYEQYF. In DNA, the CDR3 is TGTGCCAGCAGCTCGACTAGCGGGCCATCCTACGAGCAGTACTTC.

For the CDR3, the DNA is TGTGCCAGCAGTTTGGAGGGCGGGCCCCTCCACTTT. It translates to CASSLEGGPLHF. The V call is TRBV27, the J call TRBJ1-6, with D unresolved. This CDR3 is built from 12 residues. V lost 3 bases and J 13 bases, leaving 10 bases between the germline ends. Germline CDR1 and CDR2: MNHEY and SMNVEV (reference sequence).

There are many counts of this clonotype. This chain connects TRBV27 to TRBJ1-1; D remains unclear. The CDR3 covers 13 residues. CDR1 and CDR2 from the germline V gene are MNHEY and SMNVEV (reference sequence). V was pared by 8 bases and J by 1 base, with 11 bases between. CDR3: CASAPGGNTEAFF. As DNA, the CDR3 is TGTGCCAGCGCGCCGGGAGGGAACACTGAAGCTTTCTTT.

This clonotype has a count of ten or more. The gene calls are TRBV5-1 and TRBJ1-2; D is possibly TRBD1 (6 bases). The CDR3 consists of 13 residues. Per the germline V gene, CDR1 is SGHRS and CDR2 is YFSETQ. Trimming left V 4 bases short and J 1 base short, with 8 bases between. The CDR3 DNA sequence: TGCGCCAGCAGCCGGGACAATAACTATGGCTACACCTTC. Translation gives CASSRDNNYGYTF.

A word on this clonotype: At one end the junction does not follow the germline gene, possibly because of a read error. This chain joins TRBV9 and TRBJ1-4, with D possibly matching TRBD1 (5 bases). This CDR3 is built from 14 residues. Germline V lookup: CDR1 SGDLS, CDR2 YYNGEE. CDR3 amino acids: CAGRAPASNEKLFF. For the CDR3, the DNA is TGTGCCGGCAGGGCTCCAGCCTCTAATGAAAAACTGTTTTTT.

The gene calls are TRBV6-4 and TRBJ2-2; D uncertain. The V end lost 3 bases, the J end lost 0 bases, and 5 bases lay between the germline ends. The germline V gene encodes CDR1 MRHNA and CDR2 SNTAGT. This CDR3 spans 14 amino acids. The CDR3: CASSEQPNTGELFF. Written as DNA, the CDR3 is TGTGCCAGCAGTGAACAGCCGAACACCGGGGAGCTGTTTTTT.

The chain uses TRBV27 and TRBJ2-7; 8 bases agree with TRBD2. The CDR3 spans 17 residues. Unmatched junction bases numbered 15, after V lost 6 bases and J lost 2 bases. Per germline, CDR1 MNHEY and CDR2 SMNVEV (reference sequence). The CDR3 loop reads CASRGWRGAESTYEQYV. For the CDR3, the DNA is TGTGCCAGCAGGGGGTGGCGGGGGGCCGAATCCACCTACGAGCAGTACGTC.

This clonotype was seen many times. V is TRBV5-1 and J is TRBJ1-1; D remains ambiguous. This CDR3 contains 15 residues. The V and J ends lost 2 bases and 7 bases respectively, with 18 bases between them. Germline V gene sequence: CDR1 SGHRS, CDR2 YFSETQ. CDR3 amino acids: CASSLVGSADGEAFF. DNA of the CDR3: TGCGCCAGCAGCTTAGTGGGTAGCGCGGACGGTGAAGCTTTCTTT. The complete variable domain, with remaining parts taken from reference TRBV5-1 and TRBJ1-1, reads KAGVTQTPRYLIKTRGQQVTLSCSPISGHRSVSWYQQTPGQGLQFLFEYFSETQRNKGNFPGRFSGRQFSNSRSEMNVSTLELGDSALYLCASSLVGSADGEAFFGQGTRLTVV.

The V call is TRBV24-1, the J call TRBJ1-5; no reliable D call. The CDR3 sequence is 12 residues long. The germline CDR1 and CDR2 sequences are KGHDR and SFDVKD. V was shortened by 1 base and J by 4 bases, with 1 base between the two germline ends. Here the CDR3 reads CATSDFNQPQHF. The CDR3 DNA sequence: TGTGCCACCAGTGATTTTAATCAGCCCCAGCATTTT.

The rearrangement links TRBV6-5 to TRBJ2-7, with TRBD2 matching over 12 bases. This CDR3 has 14 amino acids. Germline trimming cut 7 bases from V and 4 bases from J; bases unmatched to any gene: 5. Germline V lookup: CDR1 MNHEY, CDR2 SVGAGI. The chain's CDR3 is CASIRLAGAYEQYF. CDR3 in DNA: TGTGCCAGCATAAGACTAGCGGGGGCATACGAGCAGTACTTC.

This clonotype was detected only a few times. J is TRBJ2-4 and V is TRBV2, with 7 bases matching TRBD1. The CDR3 runs 15 residues. In germline, CDR1 is SNHLY, CDR2 FYNNEI. Trimming removed 5 bases from V and 7 bases from J; junction bases left unmatched: 11. The CDR3 DNA reads TGTGCCAGCAGTAAAACAGGGGTTGATCGGAACATTCAGTACTTC. This codes for CASSKTGVDRNIQYF.

This clonotype was detected a few times. The chain employs TRBV5-1 and TRBJ2-5; 8 bases map to TRBD2. The CDR3 length is 15 residues. The V gene end was trimmed by 4 bases and the J gene end by 0 bases; junction bases not matched to a gene: 5. Germline values: CDR1 SGHRS, CDR2 YFSETQ. The CDR3 reads CASSIKREYQETQYF. CDR3 coding DNA: TGCGCCAGCAGCATTAAGCGGGAGTACCAAGAGACCCAGTACTTC. The full variable domain, completed using reference TRBV5-1 and TRBJ2-5, is KAGVTQTPRYLIKTRGQQVTLSCSPISGHRSVSWYQQTPGQGLQFLFEYFSETQRNKGNFPGRFSGRQFSNSRSEMNVSTLELGDSALYLCASSIKREYQETQYFGPGTRLLVL.